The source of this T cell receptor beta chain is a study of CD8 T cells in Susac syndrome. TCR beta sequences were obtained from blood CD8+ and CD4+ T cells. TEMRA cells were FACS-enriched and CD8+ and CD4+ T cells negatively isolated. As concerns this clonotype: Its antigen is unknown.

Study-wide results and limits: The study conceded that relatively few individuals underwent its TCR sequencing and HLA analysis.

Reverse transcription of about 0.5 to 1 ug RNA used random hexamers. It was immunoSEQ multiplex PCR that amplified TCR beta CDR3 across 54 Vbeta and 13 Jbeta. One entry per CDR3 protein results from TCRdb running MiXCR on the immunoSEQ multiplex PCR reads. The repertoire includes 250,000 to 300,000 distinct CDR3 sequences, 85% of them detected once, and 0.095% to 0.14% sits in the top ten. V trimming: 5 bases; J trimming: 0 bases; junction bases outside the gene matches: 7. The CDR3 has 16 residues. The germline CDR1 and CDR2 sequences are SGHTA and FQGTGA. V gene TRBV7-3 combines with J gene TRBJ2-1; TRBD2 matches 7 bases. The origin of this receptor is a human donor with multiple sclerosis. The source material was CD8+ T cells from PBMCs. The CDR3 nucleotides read TGTGCCAGCAGCCCAATGGGCGGGAGCTCCTACAATGAGCAGTTCTTC. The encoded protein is CASSPMGGSSYNEQFF.